This record concerns one T cell receptor beta chain sequence. Its antigen is as yet unknown. This table comes from immunoSEQ multiplex PCR, and its TCRdb copy is limited to in-frame clones, with some not included. Found here are about 88,000 clones, 92% of them singletons; the top ten hold less than 6.5%. The sample is drawn from a study of T cell responses to AZD1222 COVID-19 vaccine. Regarding the study as a whole: Clonal diversity was possibly underestimated, and the donors were mostly white British, with more females.

The CDR3 spans 13 residues. Deletions cut 8 bases from V and 1 base from J, with 12 bases between. Germline CDR1 is LNHNV and CDR2 is YYDKDF (reference sequence). This chain joins TRBV15 and TRBJ2-7; D is uncertain. Here the sequenced sample was peripheral blood, taken on day 0 of AZD1222 vaccination. This TCR was sampled from an adult in good health. In nucleotides, the CDR3 is TGTGCCACCTCGAATGGGGATTCCTACGAGCAGTACTTC. This codes for CATSNGDSYEQYF.